One sample yielded the 11 T cell receptor beta chains listed below, sequenced in a study of low-dose radiotherapy and immunotherapy resistance in tumors. Alpha- and beta-chain coverage of first-strand cDNA came from TRAV- and TRBV-specific primers. Amplification of TCRs used a constant-region primer and V-primer adapter for roughly 21 PCR cycles. TCRdb re-called the reads with MiXCR, one entry per CDR3 protein. The profile covers around 13,000 distinct CDR3 sequences, with roughly 60% appearing a single time and around 7.2% taken by the ten largest. These receptor sequences come from a human donor with advanced metastatic prostate, ovarian, gallbladder or colorectal cancer (not recorded which). This table probably holds off-target reads from a library built for another chain.

The genes are TRBV5-1 and TRBJ2-7; no reliable D call. The CDR3 is 15 residues long. Between the trimmed V and J ends, which lost 0 bases and 0 bases, there was a span of 10 bases. The V gene's germline CDR1 is SGHRS and CDR2 YFSETQ. Written as DNA, the CDR3 is TGCGCCAGCAGCTTGGAACTCACGAGCTCCTACGAGCAGTACTTC. Translating gives CASSLELTSSYEQYF.

The chain employs TRBV12-3 or TRBV12-4 and TRBJ2-2; D is uncertain. The CDR3 is 15 residues long. Trimming took 7 bases from V and 1 from J, leaving 13 bases between them. CDR3 loop: CASIAAVKNTGELFF. In DNA, the CDR3 is TGTGCCAGCATCGCGGCAGTTAAGAACACCGGGGAGCTGTTTTTT.

The V call is TRBV29-1, the J call TRBJ1-1; D gene ambiguous. This CDR3 is built from 13 residues. The ends were cut back, 4 bases at V and 1 base at J, with 10 bases in the middle. Germline CDR1 SQVTM, CDR2 ANQGSEA. The CDR3 is CSVGLVENTEAFF. The CDR3 region has the DNA TGCAGCGTTGGACTTGTAGAGAACACTGAAGCTTTCTTT.

The chain uses TRBV4-1 and TRBJ1-2, with 10 bases aligning to TRBD1. J was trimmed by 8 bases and V by 0 bases; bases with no gene match: 6. Germline-derived CDR1 and CDR2 are MGHRA and YSYEKL. The CDR3 has 15 amino acids. The CDR3 loop is CASSQDRTGGGGYTF. As DNA, the CDR3 is TGCGCCAGCAGCCAAGATAGGACAGGGGGAGGCGGCTACACCTTC.

The V call is TRBV29-1, the J call TRBJ2-7, with D perhaps matching TRBD1 (6 bases). This CDR3 has 14 amino acids. The V end was cut by 2 bases, the J end by 5 bases, with 16 bases between. Germline V gives CDR1 SQVTM, CDR2 ANQGSEA. The CDR3 nucleotides are TGCAGCGTTGAACAACAGGGAGTGCTACACGAGCAGTACTTC. Residues: CSVEQQGVLHEQYF.

V and J are TRBV3-1 and TRBJ1-1; D is unclear. The CDR3 covers 13 residues. Looked up from germline, CDR1 is LGHDT and CDR2 is YNNKEL (reference sequence). Deletions cut 5 bases from V and 2 bases from J, with 9 bases between. CDR3 nucleotides: TGTGCCAGCAGCGACCGCCTAAACACTGAAGCTTTCTTT. This encodes CASSDRLNTEAFF.

CDR3 region: CASSLGGLETQYF. The CDR3, as DNA: TGTGCCAGCAGCTTAGGGGGGCTAGAGACCCAGTACTTC. V gene TRBV7-2 combines with J gene TRBJ2-5; possibly TRBD1 for D (6 bases). This CDR3 has 13 residues. The germline V and J ends were trimmed by 1 base and 4 bases, with 7 bases remaining between them. Per germline, CDR1 SGHTA and CDR2 FQGNSA.

V and J are TRBV6-1 and TRBJ1-6; no firm D call. The germline V gene has CDR1 MNHNS and CDR2 SASEGT. This CDR3 has 16 amino acids. V lost 2 bases and J 5 bases, leaving 13 bases between the germline ends. The CDR3 nucleotides are TGTGCCAGCAGTGAAATGGGCCGTAGAGATAATTCACCCCTCCACTTT. Amino acid sequence: CASSEMGRRDNSPLHF.

The chain couples TRBV12-3 or TRBV12-4 to TRBJ2-2; tentatively, D is TRBD1 (6 bases). This CDR3 has 15 residues. Trimming took off 5 bases at V and 5 bases at J, with 15 bases between the two ends. CDR3 sequence: CASSKSRGGTGELFF. CDR3 coding DNA: TGTGCCAGCAGTAAAAGCAGGGGCGGAACCGGGGAGCTGTTTTTT.

The rearrangement joins TRBV28 to TRBJ2-1, with 8 bases lining up with TRBD2. J gave up 7 bases and V 4 bases, and 9 bases lay outside the gene matches. The CDR3 totals 15 residues. Germline assignment: CDR1 MDHEN and CDR2 SYDVKM. CDR3 loop: CASSWGGSGGNEQFF. CDR3 in DNA: TGTGCCAGCAGTTGGGGGGGCTCGGGGGGGAATGAGCAGTTCTTC.

This rearrangement joins TRBV6-5 to TRBJ2-1, with TRBD2 matching 14 bases. The CDR3 totals 15 residues. Germline lookup yields CDR1 MNHEY and CDR2 SVGAGI. J lost 6 bases, V lost 2 bases, and 0 bases had no gene match. As DNA, the CDR3 is TGTGCCAGCAGTTACGGGACTAGCGGGGGCAATGAGCAGTTCTTC. It is translated as CASSYGTSGGNEQFF.